This entry features one TCR beta chain sequence. The source of the sample is a study of blood T cell repertoires in COVID-19. From germline, CDR1 is SGHKS and CDR2 YYEKEE (reference sequence). CDR3 size: 13 residues. V was clipped by 5 bases and J by 6 bases, with 13 bases between them. How the authors handled the data: Using reference gene primer amplification, nucleated cell counts were estimated. TCRdb's table, derived via immunoSEQ multiplex PCR, lists solely in-frame clones and lacks some. The V and J calls and clone size are taken from that table; D and trimming were inferred from the DNA. Of about 160,000 clones in the sample, roughly 90% are singletons; the top ten hold roughly 3.1%.

The receptor comes from a man aged 55-75 years with acute or convalescent COVID-19. This rearrangement joins TRBV5-5 to TRBJ2-3; no reliable D call. The sequenced sample consisted of peripheral blood. The CDR3 here is CASRPAPRDTQYF. CDR3 in DNA: TGTGCCAGCAGGCCTGCCCCCAGGGATACGCAGTATTTT.